This T cell receptor beta chain emerged from a study of CD8 T cells in ankylosing spondylitis. Study outcomes and limitations: In ankylosing spondylitis blood, a motif of roughly eight highly homologous TCR beta variants appeared characteristic.

This clonotype was seen a handful of times. Antigen: not known. The V end lost 5 bases, the J end lost 6 bases, and 19 bases lay between the germline ends. The V gene's germline CDR1 is SEHNR and CDR2 FQNEAQ (reference sequence). The CDR3 is made up of 15 amino acids. TCRdb reanalysed the 5' RACE reads using MiXCR and keeps one entry per CDR3 protein. The data contain more than 600,000 distinct CDR3 sequences, 15% to 20% of them seen just once; the ten biggest clones take up under 20%. This chain links TRBV7-9 with TRBJ1-1, with a tentative D call TRBD1 (6 bases). The clonotype was recovered from a male donor with ankylosing spondylitis. Sequencing input: blood, either unsorted or a sorted T cell fraction (not recorded which). This chain's CDR3 is CASSPPGALDAEAFF. The CDR3 region has the DNA TGTGCCAGCAGCCCCCCAGGGGCACTTGACGCTGAAGCTTTCTTT.